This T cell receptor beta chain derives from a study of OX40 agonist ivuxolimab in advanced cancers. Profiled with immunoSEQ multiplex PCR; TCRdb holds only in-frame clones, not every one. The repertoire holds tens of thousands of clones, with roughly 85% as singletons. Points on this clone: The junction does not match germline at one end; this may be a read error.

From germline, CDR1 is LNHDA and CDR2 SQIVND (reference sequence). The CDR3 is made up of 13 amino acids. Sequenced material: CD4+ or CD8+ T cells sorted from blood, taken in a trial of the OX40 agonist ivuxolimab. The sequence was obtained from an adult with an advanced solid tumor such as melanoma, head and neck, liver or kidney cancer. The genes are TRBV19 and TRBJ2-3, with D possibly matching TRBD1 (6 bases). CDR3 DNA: TGTGCCACTAGTCGCCAGGGGACAGATACGCAGTATTTT. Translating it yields CATSRQGTDTQYF.